Here is one T cell receptor beta chain with its context. These data belong to a study of CD8 T cells in Susac syndrome. This CDR3 comprises 15 residues. The germline V gene has CDR1 MNHEY and CDR2 SMNVEV (reference sequence). V lost 1 base, J lost 6 bases, and 10 bases lay in between. Random hexamers served to reverse transcribe about 0.45 to 1 ug RNA. TCRdb called the immunoSEQ multiplex PCR reads again in MiXCR, with one record for every CDR3 protein. The sample lists 130,000 or so distinct CDR3 sequences, around 80% occurring once. The gene calls are TRBV27 and TRBJ1-6; D not certain. Sequenced material: CD8+ T cells from PBMCs. The source is a human donor with multiple sclerosis. The CDR3 DNA is TGTGCCAGCAGTTTATTTGGAATGAGTAATTCACCCCTCCACTTT. Amino acids: CASSLFGMSNSPLHF.